This record concerns one TCR beta chain sequence. An expansion of CD8+CD57+ cells by flow cytometry had been shown in patients chosen for sequencing. This specimen comes from a study of CD8+CD57+ T cells in acquired aplastic anemia. V gave up 2 bases and J gave up 2 bases, with 13 bases separating them. CDR1 is ENHRY, CDR2 SYGVKD, per germline. The CDR3 runs 15 residues. According to the study, genomic DNA was the template for TCR beta VDJ and CDR3 profiling. TCRdb re-derived calls from the reads in MiXCR, one entry per CDR3 protein. The data hold some 150,000 distinct CDR3 sequences, with 71% observed a single time.

The chain links TRBV10-3 to TRBJ2-7, with D perhaps matching TRBD1 (5 bases). The sample comprised sorted CD4+, CD8+, or CD8+CD57+ T cells (not recorded which) from PBMCs. The clonotype was recovered from a human donor with aplastic anemia. The DNA for the CDR3 is TGTGCCATCAGTGAGGGCAGGGATGGGGCCTACGAGCAGTACTTC. Translating gives CAISEGRDGAYEQYF.